This T cell receptor (beta chain) derives from a study of cytomegalovirus exposure and HLA in healthy donors. It was with 60 Vbeta and 13 Jbeta primers that the PCR ran. The repertoire was sequenced with immunoSEQ multiplex PCR; TCRdb's copy has only in-frame clones and lacks some. The table shows about 150,000 clones, with approximately 81% occurring only once. Sequencing used PBMCs. The receptor comes from a boy younger than 10 in good health and CMV-seronegative.

Here the CDR3 DNA reads TGTGCCAGCAGTTTCGACAGGGAGCTGGAGACCCAGTACTTC. This gives the protein CASSFDRELETQYF. The chain has TRBV7-9 and TRBJ2-5, with TRBD1 identical over 7 bases. V lost 6 bases, J lost 5 bases, and 9 bases stayed unmatched. The CDR3 has 14 amino acids. Germline CDR1 reads SEHNR; CDR2 reads FQNEAQ (reference sequence). The variable domain in full, with the rest retrieved from reference TRBV7-9 and TRBJ2-5, is DTGVSQNPRHKITKRGQNVTFRCDPISEHNRLYWYRQTLGQGPEFLTYFQNEAQLEKSRLLSDRFSAERPKGSFSTLEIQRTEQGDSAMYLCASSFDRELETQYFGPGTRLLVL.